These 29 T cell receptor beta chains were sequenced from one sample in a study of blood T cell repertoires in COVID-19. Clones were read by immunoSEQ multiplex PCR, and TCRdb kept only the in-frame ones, dropping some. The repertoire holds over 350,000 clones, with more than 75% as singletons. The source material was PBMCs or T cells enriched from blood (not recorded which). All receptors derive from a woman in her 30s with acute COVID-19.

This chain uses TRBV6-5 with TRBJ1-2, with 8 bases fitting TRBD1. The V and J ends lost 5 bases and 6 bases, in that order; junction bases with no gene match: 8. Germline V lookup: CDR1 MNHEY, CDR2 SVGAGI. The CDR3 spans 14 residues. The CDR3 DNA sequence: TGTGCCAGCAGTCGGCGGACAGGGAGGAATGGCTACACCTTC. Its translation: CASSRRTGRNGYTF.

This sequence joins TRBV5-6 and TRBJ2-7; D gene ambiguous. CDR1 is SGHDT and CDR2 is YYEEEE in the germline V gene. Trimming cost V 2 bases and J 0 bases, with 6 bases left between them. The CDR3 totals 13 residues. The CDR3 region is CASSFPGSYEQYF. CDR3 sequence (DNA): TGTGCCAGCAGCTTTCCGGGCTCCTACGAGCAGTACTTC.

The chain links TRBV19 to TRBJ2-7; 8 bases agree with TRBD1. V dropped 9 bases and J dropped 3; count of bases not matched to a gene: 13. Germline CDR1 LNHDA, CDR2 SQIVND (reference sequence). This CDR3 has 15 residues. CDR3 in DNA: TGTGCCAGCCGAGACAGGGGAGGAGGAGACTACGAGCAGTACTTC. Translating it yields CASRDRGGGDYEQYF.

V is TRBV27 and J is TRBJ1-1; D may be TRBD1 (6 bases). This CDR3 region has 16 residues. Trimming shortened V by 7 bases and J by 1 base, and 19 bases separated the two germline ends. Germline-derived CDR1 and CDR2 are MNHEY and SMNVEV (reference sequence). CDR3 DNA sequence: TGTGCCAGCATTACTAGGGGGTGGGGCGAGAACACTGAAGCTTTCTTT. Protein: CASITRGWGENTEAFF.

The chain is built from TRBV2 and TRBJ2-7, with 8 positions matching TRBD1. CDR1 and CDR2 from the germline V gene are SNHLY and FYNNEI. The CDR3 is 16 amino acids. With V trimmed by 6 bases and J by 0 bases, 10 bases remained unmatched. CDR3 residues: CASRTNQGASSYEQYF. The CDR3 DNA sequence: TGTGCCAGCAGGACCAATCAGGGGGCGAGCTCCTACGAGCAGTACTTC.

This rearrangement joins TRBV5-1 to TRBJ2-1; 10 nucleotides agree with TRBD1. Unmatched junction bases numbered 6, after V lost 5 bases and J lost 7 bases. The CDR3 is 14 residues long. The germline V gene encodes CDR1 SGHRS and CDR2 YFSETQ. This CDR3 is CASSSDRGLNEQFF. CDR3 DNA: TGCGCCAGCAGTTCTGACAGGGGGCTGAATGAGCAGTTCTTC.

The V gene is TRBV19, the J gene TRBJ2-2; 11 bases map to TRBD1. This CDR3 has 18 residues. Per germline, CDR1 LNHDA and CDR2 SQIVND (reference sequence). Trimming took 6 bases from V and 4 from J; bases not matched to a gene: 13. The CDR3 is CASRTLGDRGKSTGELFF. The DNA for the CDR3 is TGTGCCAGTAGGACCCTGGGGGACAGGGGGAAATCCACCGGGGAGCTGTTTTTT.

The chain employs TRBV24-1 and TRBJ1-5; 7 nucleotides match TRBD1. Germline CDR1 is KGHDR and CDR2 is SFDVKD. J was trimmed by 6 bases and V by 6 bases; bases with no gene match: 4. The CDR3 contains 13 residues. CDR3 sequence (DNA): TGTGCCACCAGTCCCAGGGGGACTCAGCCCCAGCATTTT. Translated: CATSPRGTQPQHF.

The chain couples TRBV14 to TRBJ1-2; 7 nucleotides align to TRBD1. V trimming: 5 bases; J trimming: 8 bases; junction bases outside the gene matches: 14. The CDR3 is made up of 15 amino acids. From germline, CDR1 is SGHDN and CDR2 FVKESK. The CDR3 region is CASSEQLIQGRGYTF. The DNA of the CDR3 is TGTGCCAGCAGCGAACAACTTATACAGGGGAGAGGCTACACCTTC.

This clone was seen a single time. This chain joins TRBV14 and TRBJ2-3; possibly TRBD1 for D (6 bases). Trimming removed 6 bases from V and 1 base from J, with 14 bases in between. The CDR3 is made up of 15 amino acids. Germline CDR1 reads SGHDN; CDR2 reads FVKESK. CDR3 sequence: CASSPTGYGTDTQYF. CDR3 sequence (DNA): TGTGCCAGCAGTCCTACAGGGTATGGCACAGATACGCAGTATTTT.

CDR3 in amino acids: CASSLYPAGGANEKLFF. The CDR3, as DNA: TGTGCCAGCAGCTTATACCCCGCCGGGGGGGCAAATGAAAAACTGTTTTTT. The V gene is TRBV7-9, the J gene TRBJ1-4; maybe TRBD1 (6 bases). The V end lost 2 bases, the J end lost 5 bases, and 18 bases lay between the germline ends. Germline V gene lookup returns CDR1 SEHNR and CDR2 FQNEAQ (reference sequence). There are 17 residues in the CDR3.

To note about this clone: Other DNA sequences in this sample translate to the same CDR3. J is TRBJ1-1 and V is TRBV7-9; 7 bases agree with TRBD1. This CDR3 contains 12 residues. Per the germline V gene, CDR1 is SEHNR and CDR2 is FQNEAQ (reference sequence). V lost 4 bases to trimming and J lost 9 bases; unmatched junction nucleotides: 5. The CDR3 DNA reads TGTGCCAGCAGCTCGTCGACAGGGCAAGCTTTCTTT. It codes for CASSSSTGQAFF. Looking up the rest from reference TRBV7-9 and TRBJ1-1 gives the full variable domain: DTGVSQNPRHKITKRGQNVTFRCDPISEHNRLYWYRQTLGQGPEFLTYFQNEAQLEKSRLLSDRFSAERPKGSFSTLEIQRTEQGDSAMYLCASSSSTGQAFFGQGTRLTVV.

This chain uses TRBV29-1 with TRBJ2-5; tentatively, D is TRBD1 (5 bases). CDR3 size: 21 residues. The germline V gene encodes CDR1 SQVTM and CDR2 ANQGSEA. V lost 6 bases to trimming and J lost 3 bases, with 38 bases between them. As DNA, the CDR3 is TGCAGCGTGGCCGGGTGGACCCTCAGGGCCACGGAGTCGACGATAGAAGAGACCCAGTACTTC. This translates into CSVAGWTLRATESTIEETQYF.

J is TRBJ2-3 and V is TRBV2, with a tentative D call TRBD2 (5 bases). The length of the CDR3 is 11 residues. From germline, CDR1 is SNHLY and CDR2 FYNNEI. Trimming removed 6 bases from V and 6 bases from J, with 7 bases in between. The CDR3 DNA reads TGTGCCAGCAGGGTAGCGGATACGCAGTATTTT. Translated: CASRVADTQYF.

The chain joins TRBV24-1 to TRBJ2-3; the D gene is possibly TRBD2 (6 bases). CDR1 KGHDR and CDR2 SFDVKD come from the germline V gene. V was trimmed by 3 bases and J by 0 bases, leaving 12 bases between them. The CDR3 covers 16 residues. CDR3 sequence reads: CATSDQGRGSTDTQYF. In DNA form, the CDR3 reads TGTGCCACCAGTGATCAAGGACGGGGGAGCACAGATACGCAGTATTTT.

The V gene is TRBV18, the J gene TRBJ1-1, with D possibly matching TRBD1 (6 bases). V dropped 2 bases and J dropped 1 base, with 17 bases sitting between them. The CDR3 is 17 amino acids. From germline, CDR1 is KGHSH and CDR2 LQKENI. CDR3 DNA: TGTGCCAGCTCACCAATAGGCCGGGACATTAAGAACACTGAAGCTTTCTTT. It translates to CASSPIGRDIKNTEAFF.

CDR3 region: CFGQNSYNEQFF. The CDR3 DNA sequence: TGTTTTGGCCAGAACTCCTACAATGAGCAGTTCTTC. The gene calls are TRBV21-1 and TRBJ2-1; the table assigns TRBD1, which was not confirmed against the DNA. TRBV21-1 is assigned pseudogene status. This CDR3 is built from 12 residues.

The chain is built from TRBV6-5 and TRBJ1-2; 7 positions match TRBD1. The CDR3 runs to 13 residues. The germline V gene has CDR1 MNHEY and CDR2 SVGAGI. The junction had 7 bases not matched to a gene; V was cut back by 5 bases and J by 7 bases. The DNA for the CDR3 is TGTGCCAGCAGTCCCCACTGGACAGGTGGCTACACCTTC. It encodes CASSPHWTGGYTF.

The chain combines TRBV15 with TRBJ1-5, with TRBD1 identical over 8 bases. Germline V gives CDR1 LNHNV, CDR2 YYDKDF (reference sequence). This CDR3 contains 15 residues. V gave up 5 bases and J gave up 4 bases; unmatched junction bases: 7. The CDR3: CATSSGQGGNQPQHF. Here the CDR3 DNA reads TGTGCCACCAGCTCCGGACAGGGTGGGAATCAGCCCCAGCATTTT.

This clone was counted once. CDR3: CASSQDQAEAFF. The CDR3 DNA reads as TGTGCCAGCAGCCAAGACCAGGCTGAAGCTTTCTTT. The chain employs TRBV3-1 (or the pseudogene TRBV3-2) and TRBJ1-1; D not resolved. The CDR3 has 12 amino acids. Trimming cost V 0 bases and J 6 bases, with 5 bases left between them. Germline V gene lookup returns CDR1 LGHDT and CDR2 YNNKEL (reference sequence).

This clone was counted once. The CDR3 here is CASSLEASGGRNEQFF. The CDR3 nucleotides are TGTGCCAGCAGCTTAGAGGCTAGCGGGGGACGGAATGAGCAGTTCTTC. This chain uses TRBV7-6 with TRBJ2-1; TRBD2 matches 10 bases. CDR3 length: 16 residues. V was clipped by 1 base and J by 7 bases; unmatched bases: 7. In germline, CDR1 is SGHVS, CDR2 FNYEAQ.

This clone was counted once. The chain is built from TRBV10-2 and TRBJ1-6; TRBD1 is a possible D gene (5 bases). The V gene's germline CDR1 is WSHSY and CDR2 SAAADI. The V end lost 4 bases, the J end lost 7 bases, and 8 bases lay between the germline ends. The CDR3 spans 13 residues. The CDR3 loop is CASSVQANSPLHF. The CDR3 coding sequence is TGCGCCAGCAGTGTACAGGCCAATTCACCCCTCCACTTT.

In its sample, this clone was seen a few times. The rearrangement joins TRBV7-9 to TRBJ1-5; D may be TRBD1 (6 bases). From germline, CDR1 is SEHNR and CDR2 FQNEAQ (reference sequence). V lost 1 base, J lost 7 bases, and 11 bases lay in between. This CDR3 has 14 amino acids. CDR3 loop: CASSLVRGGQPQHF. The CDR3 bases are TGTGCCAGCAGCTTAGTCCGTGGGGGCCAGCCCCAGCATTTT.

This chain joins TRBV7-9 and TRBJ1-1, with unresolved D. Germline assignment: CDR1 SEHNR and CDR2 FQNEAQ (reference sequence). Trimming took 4 bases from V and 3 from J, leaving 6 bases between them. The CDR3 loop spans 12 amino acids. CDR3 region: CASSYTYTEAFF. The CDR3 nucleotides are TGTGCCAGCAGCTACACCTACACTGAAGCTTTCTTT.

This clone was recorded once. This rearrangement joins TRBV19 to TRBJ2-1, with D uncertain. This CDR3 is 18 amino acids long. Germline values: CDR1 LNHDA, CDR2 SQIVND (reference sequence). V shed 0 bases and J shed 0 bases, with 15 bases lying between them. CDR3 sequence (DNA): TGTGCCAGTAGTATAGATCGAGGCGGTATCCCCTCCTACAATGAGCAGTTCTTC. Protein product: CASSIDRGGIPSYNEQFF.

The rearrangement joins TRBV10-3 to TRBJ2-7; 7 bases fit TRBD2. CDR1 and CDR2 (germline): ENHRY, SYGVKD. Losses at the gene ends were 5 bases for V and 3 bases for J; bases not matched to a gene: 7. This CDR3 comprises 14 residues. The DNA of the CDR3 is TGTGCCATCAGTCCGGGACTACCCAACTACGAGCAGTACTTC. As protein: CAISPGLPNYEQYF.

J is TRBJ1-1 and V is TRBV5-4; TRBD1 aligns across 7 bases. CDR1 and CDR2 (germline): SGHNT, YYREEE (reference sequence). V shed 0 bases and J 1 base; nucleotides not matched to a gene: 18. This CDR3 spans 20 amino acids. Here the CDR3 DNA reads TGTGCCAGCAGCTTGGAGGGGGCAATCCAGGGTTTCCTGGGGAACACTGAAGCTTTCTTT. As protein: CASSLEGAIQGFLGNTEAFF.

The chain employs TRBV9 and TRBJ2-7; D is uncertain. Germline CDR1 SGDLS, CDR2 YYNGEE. This CDR3 has 15 amino acids. V lost 2 bases and J 1 base, leaving 13 bases between the germline ends. CDR3 amino acids: CASSVAVSASYEQYF. As DNA, the CDR3 is TGTGCCAGCAGCGTGGCGGTGTCGGCTTCCTACGAGCAGTACTTC.

The sample holds one count of this clone. The CDR3, as DNA: TGTGCCAGCAGCCCGGGACAGGGTGATGGCTACACCTTC. It specifies CASSPGQGDGYTF. V and J are TRBV9 and TRBJ1-2; 9 bases are shared with TRBD1. The CDR3 contains 13 residues. Germline assignment: CDR1 SGDLS and CDR2 YYNGEE. V trimming: 4 bases; J trimming: 6 bases; junction bases outside the gene matches: 4. Full variable domain (rest looked up from reference TRBV9 and TRBJ1-2): DSGVTQTPKHLITATGQRVTLRCSPRSGDLSVYWYQQSLDQGLQFLIQYYNGEERAKGNILERFSAQQFPDLHSELNLSSLELGDSALYFCASSPGQGDGYTFGSGTRLTVV.